This T cell receptor beta chain was found in a study of T-cell reconstitution after alpha-beta-depleted transplantation in children. This sample's TCRbeta library carried unique molecular identifier barcodes. TCRdb fed the PCR reads into MiXCR, producing one record per CDR3 protein. The top ten clones hold 5% to 6% of a sample with almost 500,000 distinct CDR3 sequences, 9.5% to 15% of them seen once. Germline assignment: CDR1 LGHDT and CDR2 YNNKEL (reference sequence). V was pared by 4 bases and J by 5 bases, with 9 bases between. The CDR3 has 12 residues. This clonotype was seen ten or more times. Sequencing was performed on PBMCs from the stem cell graft donor, taken from the stem cell graft. This chain joins TRBV3-1 and TRBJ2-7; tentative D call: TRBD2 (5 bases). The TCR was taken from a human donor who donated a stem cell graft to a child with combined immunodeficiency. CDR3 in amino acids: CASSPYGDEQYF. CDR3 nucleotides: TGTGCCAGCAGCCCCTACGGGGACGAGCAGTACTTC.